A single sample is the source of the 11 T cell receptor beta chains below, sequenced in a study of early T cells in non-severe SARS-CoV-2 infection. TCRdb called the 5' RACE reads again in MiXCR, with one record for every CDR3 protein. Among about 110,000 distinct CDR3 sequences listed, about 12% were seen once. The sequencing input was whole blood. These receptors were taken from an adult who was a healthcare worker with PCR-confirmed SARS-CoV-2 infection or an uninfected control (not recorded which).

This clonotype was observed a handful of times. The chain combines TRBV5-4 with TRBJ2-7; D perhaps matches TRBD1 (5 bases). CDR3 length equals 18 residues. V was cut by 3 bases and J by 1 base, with 23 bases left in between. Germline CDR1 SGHNT, CDR2 YYREEE (reference sequence). The CDR3 loop reads CASSSATPRVGLSYEQYF. In DNA form, the CDR3 reads TGTGCCAGCAGCTCCGCAACGCCCAGGGTAGGTCTTTCCTACGAGCAGTACTTC. Full variable domain (missing parts from reference TRBV5-4 and TRBJ2-7): ETGVTQSPTHLIKTRGQQVTLRCSSQSGHNTVSWYQQALGQGPQFIFQYYREEENGRGNFPPRFSGLQFPNYSSELNVNALELDDSALYLCASSSATPRVGLSYEQYFGPGTRLTVT.

The chain has TRBV11-3 and TRBJ1-1; 8 nucleotides agree with TRBD1. Germline V gives CDR1 SGHNT, CDR2 YENEEA. The junction had 11 bases not matched to a gene; V was cut back by 5 bases and J by 0 bases. The CDR3 contains 17 residues. The CDR3 reads CASSPIPLTGVNTEAFF. CDR3 nucleotides: TGTGCCAGCAGCCCCATCCCCTTGACAGGGGTGAACACTGAAGCTTTCTTT.

This clonotype was seen ten or more times. This chain links TRBV2 with TRBJ2-3, with 9 bases that match TRBD1. The CDR3 loop spans 16 amino acids. The V and J ends lost 5 bases and 4 bases, in that order; junction bases with no gene match: 10. CDR1 and CDR2 (germline): SNHLY, FYNNEI. The CDR3, as DNA: TGTGCCAGCAGTCTGACGTGGACAGGGGTGCCAGATACGCAGTATTTT. Protein: CASSLTWTGVPDTQYF.

The sample holds many counts of this clonotype. V usage is TRBV9 and J usage is TRBJ2-5, with D maybe TRBD2 (6 bases). The germline gives CDR1 SGDLS, CDR2 YYNGEE. The CDR3 length is 16 residues. Trimming pared 0 bases from V and 1 base from J, leaving 13 bases between. DNA for the CDR3: TGTGCCAGCAGCGTAGCTCCGTCGGGACTCCAAGAGACCCAGTACTTC. It is translated as CASSVAPSGLQETQYF.

J is TRBJ1-4 and V is TRBV7-9, with D possibly TRBD1 on 5 matching bases. The CDR3 totals 17 residues. V dropped 3 bases and J dropped 5 bases, with 19 bases sitting between them. Germline-derived CDR1 and CDR2 are SEHNR and FQNEAQ (reference sequence). The DNA of the CDR3 is TGTGCCAGCAGCTTTCCCAATGTCGCAGGGATAAATGAAAAACTGTTTTTT. Protein: CASSFPNVAGINEKLFF.

This clonotype has ten or more counts. V gene TRBV11-2 combines with J gene TRBJ2-1; D is possibly TRBD2 (6 bases). Germline V gives CDR1 SGHAT, CDR2 FQNNGV. The V end lost 3 bases, the J end lost 2 bases, and 8 bases lay between the germline ends. This CDR3 is built from 14 residues. CDR3 nucleotides: TGTGCCAGCAGCTTGAGCGGGCCCTACAATGAGCAGTTCTTC. Protein: CASSLSGPYNEQFF.

Comment on this clonotype: This may be a read error, as it is one base from a much larger clone. V is TRBV5-4 and J is TRBJ2-1, with TRBD2 identical over 11 bases. The CDR3 extends over 16 amino acids. From germline, CDR1 is SGHNT and CDR2 YYREEE (reference sequence). The CDR3 nucleotides read TGTGCCAACAGCCCGCTCCGACTAGCGGGGTCGTATGAGCAGTTCTTC. This sequence encodes CANSPLRLAGSYEQFF.

This clonotype was detected only a few times. The CDR3 region is CASSPSGAGNTIYF. The CDR3 DNA is TGTGCCAGCTCACCATCCGGGGCTGGAAACACCATATATTTT. The gene calls are TRBV18 and TRBJ1-3; D uncertain. CDR3 length equals 14 residues. The ends were cut back, 2 bases at V and 2 bases at J, with 7 bases in the middle. Per the germline V gene, CDR1 is KGHSH and CDR2 is LQKENI.

V and J are TRBV6-6 and TRBJ2-5, with D unresolved. The CDR3 covers 15 residues. Germline loops: CDR1 MNHNY, CDR2 SVGAGI (reference sequence). V lost 0 bases and J lost 1, with 9 bases in between. The CDR3 DNA sequence: TGTGCCAGCAGTTACTCGTTCCAGCTCCAAGAGACCCAGTACTTC. Residues: CASSYSFQLQETQYF.

This clonotype was seen repeatedly, ten times or more. The chain links TRBV6-5 to TRBJ1-6, with unresolved D. The CDR3 covers 13 residues. Trimming pared 0 bases from V and 10 bases from J, leaving 7 bases between. Germline V gene lookup returns CDR1 MNHEY and CDR2 SVGAGI. DNA of the CDR3: TGTGCCAGCAGTTACTCAACGGGCTCACCCCTCCACTTT. Its translation: CASSYSTGSPLHF.

This clonotype was detected only a few times. The chain employs TRBV6-1 and TRBJ2-3, with D tentatively TRBD1 (6 bases). V was clipped by 6 bases and J by 0 bases, with 13 bases between them. The germline V gene encodes CDR1 MNHNS and CDR2 SASEGT. The CDR3 spans 15 residues. The CDR3 protein is CASRQGTTSTDTQYF. The CDR3 nucleotides read TGTGCCAGCAGACAGGGCACTACTAGCACAGATACGCAGTATTTT.